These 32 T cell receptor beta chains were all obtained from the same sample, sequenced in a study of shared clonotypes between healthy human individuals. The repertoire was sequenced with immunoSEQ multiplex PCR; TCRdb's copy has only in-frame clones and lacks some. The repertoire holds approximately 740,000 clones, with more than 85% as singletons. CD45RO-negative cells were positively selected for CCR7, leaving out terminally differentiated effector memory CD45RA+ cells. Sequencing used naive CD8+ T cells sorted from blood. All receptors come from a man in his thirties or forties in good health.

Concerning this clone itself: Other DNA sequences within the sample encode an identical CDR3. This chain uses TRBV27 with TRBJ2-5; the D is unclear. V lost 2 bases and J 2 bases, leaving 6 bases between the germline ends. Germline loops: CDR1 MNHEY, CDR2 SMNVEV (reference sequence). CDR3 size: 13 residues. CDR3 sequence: CASSLLGQETQYF. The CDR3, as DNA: TGTGCCAGCAGTTTACTAGGACAAGAGACCCAGTACTTC.

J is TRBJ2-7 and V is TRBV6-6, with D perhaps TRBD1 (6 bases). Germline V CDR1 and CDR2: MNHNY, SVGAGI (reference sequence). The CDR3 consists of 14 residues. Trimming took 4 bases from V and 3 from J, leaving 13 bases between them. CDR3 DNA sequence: TGTGCCAGCAGTTCCAAGGACAGAGACTACGAGCAGTACTTC. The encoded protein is CASSSKDRDYEQYF.

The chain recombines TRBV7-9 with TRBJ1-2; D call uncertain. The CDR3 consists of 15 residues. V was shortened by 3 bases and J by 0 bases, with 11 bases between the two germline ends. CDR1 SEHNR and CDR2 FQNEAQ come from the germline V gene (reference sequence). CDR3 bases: TGTGCCAGCAGCTTCGGACGGCGTACTAACTATGGCTACACCTTC. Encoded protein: CASSFGRRTNYGYTF.

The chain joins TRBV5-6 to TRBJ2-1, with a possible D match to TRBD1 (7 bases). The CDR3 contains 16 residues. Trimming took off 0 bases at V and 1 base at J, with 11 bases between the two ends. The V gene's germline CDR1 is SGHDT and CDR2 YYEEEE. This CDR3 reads CASSLATGRSYNEQFF. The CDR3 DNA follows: TGTGCCAGCAGCTTGGCGACAGGGAGGTCCTACAATGAGCAGTTCTTC.

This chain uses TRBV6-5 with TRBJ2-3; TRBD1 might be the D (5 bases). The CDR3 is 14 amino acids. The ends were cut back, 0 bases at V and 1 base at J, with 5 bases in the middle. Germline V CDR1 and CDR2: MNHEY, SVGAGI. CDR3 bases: TGTGCCAGCAGTTACTCAGGGGGCACAGATACGCAGTATTTT. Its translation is CASSYSGGTDTQYF.

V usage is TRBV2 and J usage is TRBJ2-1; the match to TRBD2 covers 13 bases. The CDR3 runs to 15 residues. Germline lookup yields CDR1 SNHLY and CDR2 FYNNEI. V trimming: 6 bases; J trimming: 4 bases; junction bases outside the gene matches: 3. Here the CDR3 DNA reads TGTGCCAGCAGGAAGGGACTAGCGGGGTACAATGAGCAGTTCTTC. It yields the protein CASRKGLAGYNEQFF.

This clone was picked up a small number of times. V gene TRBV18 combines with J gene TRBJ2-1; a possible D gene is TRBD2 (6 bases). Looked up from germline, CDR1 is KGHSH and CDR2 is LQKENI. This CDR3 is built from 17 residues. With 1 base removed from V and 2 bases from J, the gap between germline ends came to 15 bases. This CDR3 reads CASSPLGFAGPYNEQFF. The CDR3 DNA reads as TGTGCCAGCTCACCACTCGGTTTTGCGGGACCCTACAATGAGCAGTTCTTC.

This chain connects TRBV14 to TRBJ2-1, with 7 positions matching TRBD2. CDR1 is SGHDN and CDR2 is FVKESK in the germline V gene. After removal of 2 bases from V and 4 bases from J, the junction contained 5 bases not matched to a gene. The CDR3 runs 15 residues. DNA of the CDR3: TGTGCCAGCAGCCAATACGGGGGAGGGTACAATGAGCAGTTCTTC. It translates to CASSQYGGGYNEQFF.

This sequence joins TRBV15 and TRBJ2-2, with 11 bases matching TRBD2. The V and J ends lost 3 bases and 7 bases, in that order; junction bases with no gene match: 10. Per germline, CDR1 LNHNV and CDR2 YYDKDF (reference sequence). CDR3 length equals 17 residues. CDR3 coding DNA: TGTGCCACCAGCAGCCGACTAGCGGGGAGCCTCGGCGGGGAGCTGTTTTTT. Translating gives CATSSRLAGSLGGELFF. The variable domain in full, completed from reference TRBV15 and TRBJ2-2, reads DAMVIQNPRYQVTQFGKPVTLSCSQTLNHNVMYWYQQKSSQAPKLLFHYYDKDFNNEADTPDNFQSRRPNTSFCFLDIRSPGLGDTAMYLCATSSRLAGSLGGELFFGEGSRLTVL.

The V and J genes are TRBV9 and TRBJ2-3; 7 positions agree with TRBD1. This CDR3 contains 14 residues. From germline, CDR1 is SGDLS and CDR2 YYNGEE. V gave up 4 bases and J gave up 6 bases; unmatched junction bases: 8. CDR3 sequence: CASSYLQGMDTQYF. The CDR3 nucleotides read TGTGCCAGCAGCTACCTACAGGGGATGGATACGCAGTATTTT.

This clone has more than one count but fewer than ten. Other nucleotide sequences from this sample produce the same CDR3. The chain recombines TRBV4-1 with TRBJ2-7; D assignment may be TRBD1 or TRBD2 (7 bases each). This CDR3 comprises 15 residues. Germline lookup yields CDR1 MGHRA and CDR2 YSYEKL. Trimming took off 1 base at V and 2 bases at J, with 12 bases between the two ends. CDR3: CASSQGQGGPYEQYF. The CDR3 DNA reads TGCGCCAGCAGCCAAGGGCAGGGGGGGCCCTACGAGCAGTACTTC.

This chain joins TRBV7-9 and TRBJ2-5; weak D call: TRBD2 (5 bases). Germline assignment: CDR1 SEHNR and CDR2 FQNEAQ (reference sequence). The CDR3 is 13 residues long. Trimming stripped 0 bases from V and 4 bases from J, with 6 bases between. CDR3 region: CASSLAGRETQYF. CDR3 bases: TGTGCCAGCAGCTTAGCTGGGAGAGAGACCCAGTACTTC.

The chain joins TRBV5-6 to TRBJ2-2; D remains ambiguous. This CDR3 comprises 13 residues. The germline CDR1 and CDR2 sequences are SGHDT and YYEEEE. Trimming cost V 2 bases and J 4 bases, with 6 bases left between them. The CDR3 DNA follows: TGTGCCAGCAGCTTTTATGGCACCGGGGAGCTGTTTTTT. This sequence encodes CASSFYGTGELFF.

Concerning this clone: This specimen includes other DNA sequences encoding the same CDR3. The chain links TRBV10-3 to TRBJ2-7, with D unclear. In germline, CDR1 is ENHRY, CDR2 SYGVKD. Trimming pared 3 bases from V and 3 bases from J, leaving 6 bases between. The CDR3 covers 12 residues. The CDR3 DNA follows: TGTGCCATCAGTGATCGAGTCTACGAGCAGTACTTC. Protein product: CAISDRVYEQYF.

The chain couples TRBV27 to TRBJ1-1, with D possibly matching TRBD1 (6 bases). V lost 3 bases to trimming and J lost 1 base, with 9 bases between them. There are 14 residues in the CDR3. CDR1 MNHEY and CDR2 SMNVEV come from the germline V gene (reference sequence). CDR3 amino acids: CASSFGGPNTEAFF. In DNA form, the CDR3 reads TGTGCCAGCAGTTTCGGGGGCCCGAACACTGAAGCTTTCTTT.

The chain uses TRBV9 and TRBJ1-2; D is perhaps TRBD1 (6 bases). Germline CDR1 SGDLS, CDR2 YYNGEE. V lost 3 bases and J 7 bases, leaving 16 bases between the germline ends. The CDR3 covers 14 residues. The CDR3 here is CASSAYQQGVGYTF. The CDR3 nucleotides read TGTGCCAGCAGCGCCTATCAACAGGGAGTTGGCTACACCTTC.

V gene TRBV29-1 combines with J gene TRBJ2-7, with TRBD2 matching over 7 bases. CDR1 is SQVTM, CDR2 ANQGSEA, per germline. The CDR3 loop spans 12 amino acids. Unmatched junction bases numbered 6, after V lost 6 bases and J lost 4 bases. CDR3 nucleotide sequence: TGCAGCGTGATGCGGGAGAAATACGAGCAGTACTTC. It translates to CSVMREKYEQYF.

CDR3 sequence (DNA): TGTGCCAGCAGTTCGACCACCCCCAGCAGGGGTTCCTACAATGAGCAGTTCTTC. This codes for CASSSTTPSRGSYNEQFF. The rearrangement links TRBV27 to TRBJ2-1; maybe TRBD1 (6 bases). CDR1 is MNHEY, CDR2 SMNVEV, per germline (reference sequence). Between the trimmed V and J ends, which lost 4 bases and 1 base, there was a span of 20 bases. The CDR3 has 18 amino acids.

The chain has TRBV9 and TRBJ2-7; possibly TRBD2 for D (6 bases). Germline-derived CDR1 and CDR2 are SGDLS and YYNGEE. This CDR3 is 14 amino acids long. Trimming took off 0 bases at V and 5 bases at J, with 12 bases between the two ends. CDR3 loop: CASSVDGSTDEQYF. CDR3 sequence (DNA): TGTGCCAGCAGCGTAGACGGGAGTACCGACGAGCAGTACTTC.

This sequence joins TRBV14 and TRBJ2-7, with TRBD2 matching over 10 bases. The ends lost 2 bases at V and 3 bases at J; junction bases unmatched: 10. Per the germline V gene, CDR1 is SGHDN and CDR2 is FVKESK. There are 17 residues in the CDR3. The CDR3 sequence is CASSQLAGEEFIYEQYF. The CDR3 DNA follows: TGTGCCAGCAGCCAACTAGCGGGAGAGGAGTTTATCTACGAGCAGTACTTC.

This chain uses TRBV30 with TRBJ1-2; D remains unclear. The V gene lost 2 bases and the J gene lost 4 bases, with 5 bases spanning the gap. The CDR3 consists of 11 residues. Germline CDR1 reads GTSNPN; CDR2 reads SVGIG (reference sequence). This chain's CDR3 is CAWSRSYGYTF. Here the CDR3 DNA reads TGTGCCTGGAGTCGGAGCTATGGCTACACCTTC.

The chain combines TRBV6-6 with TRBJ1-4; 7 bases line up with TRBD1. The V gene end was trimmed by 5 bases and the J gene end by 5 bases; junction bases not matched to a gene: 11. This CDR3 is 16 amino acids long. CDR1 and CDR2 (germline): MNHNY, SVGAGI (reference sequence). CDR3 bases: TGTGCCAGCAGTCTACCTGCCGGGACAGTCAATGAAAAACTGTTTTTT. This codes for CASSLPAGTVNEKLFF.

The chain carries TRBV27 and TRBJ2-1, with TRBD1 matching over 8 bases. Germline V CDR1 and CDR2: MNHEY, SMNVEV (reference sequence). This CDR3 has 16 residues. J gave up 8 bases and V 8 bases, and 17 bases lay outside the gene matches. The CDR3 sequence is CASAYVGTGGTDEQFF. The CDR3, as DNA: TGTGCCAGCGCTTATGTGGGGACAGGAGGGACCGATGAGCAGTTCTTC.

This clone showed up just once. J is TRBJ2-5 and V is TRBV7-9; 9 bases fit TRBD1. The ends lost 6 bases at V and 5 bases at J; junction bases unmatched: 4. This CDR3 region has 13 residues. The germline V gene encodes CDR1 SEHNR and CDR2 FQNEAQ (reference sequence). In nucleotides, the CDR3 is TGTGCCAGCAGACGTGGGACAGGGGAGACCCAGTACTTC. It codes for CASRRGTGETQYF.

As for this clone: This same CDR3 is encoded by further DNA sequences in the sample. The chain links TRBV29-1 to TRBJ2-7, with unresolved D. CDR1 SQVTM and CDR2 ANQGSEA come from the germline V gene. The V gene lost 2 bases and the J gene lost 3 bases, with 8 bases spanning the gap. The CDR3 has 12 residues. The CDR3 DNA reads TGCAGCGTTGAATCTGGCAGCTACGAGCAGTACTTC. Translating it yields CSVESGSYEQYF.

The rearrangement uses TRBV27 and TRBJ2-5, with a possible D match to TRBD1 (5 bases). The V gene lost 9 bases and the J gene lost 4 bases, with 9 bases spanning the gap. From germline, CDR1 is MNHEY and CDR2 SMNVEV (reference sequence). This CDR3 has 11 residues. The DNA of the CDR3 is TGTGCCAGTTGGGGCAGAGAGACCCAGTACTTC. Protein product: CASWGRETQYF.

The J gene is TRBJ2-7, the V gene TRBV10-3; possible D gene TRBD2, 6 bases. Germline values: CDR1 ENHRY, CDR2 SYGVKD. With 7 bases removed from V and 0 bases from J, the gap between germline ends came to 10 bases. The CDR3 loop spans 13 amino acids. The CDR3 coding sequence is TGTGCCATCAAGACGGGGGACTCCTACGAGCAGTACTTC. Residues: CAIKTGDSYEQYF.

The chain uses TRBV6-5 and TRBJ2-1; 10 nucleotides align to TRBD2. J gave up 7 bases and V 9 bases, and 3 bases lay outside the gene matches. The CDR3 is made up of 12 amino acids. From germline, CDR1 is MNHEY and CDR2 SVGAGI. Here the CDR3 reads CASLAGGNEQFF. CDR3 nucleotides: TGTGCCAGTTTAGCGGGGGGAAATGAGCAGTTCTTC.

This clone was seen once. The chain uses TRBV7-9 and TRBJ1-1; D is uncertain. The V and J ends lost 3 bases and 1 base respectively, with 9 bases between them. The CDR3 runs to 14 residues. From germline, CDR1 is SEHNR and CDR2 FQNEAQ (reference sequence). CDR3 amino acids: CASSFPGRNTEAFF. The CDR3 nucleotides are TGTGCCAGCAGCTTTCCCGGGAGGAACACTGAAGCTTTCTTT.

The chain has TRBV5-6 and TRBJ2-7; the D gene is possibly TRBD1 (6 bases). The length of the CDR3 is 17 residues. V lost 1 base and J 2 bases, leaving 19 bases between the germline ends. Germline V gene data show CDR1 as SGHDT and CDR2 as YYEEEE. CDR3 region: CASSLFVQGLVAYEQYF. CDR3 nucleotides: TGTGCCAGCAGCTTGTTTGTTCAGGGGTTAGTAGCCTACGAGCAGTACTTC.

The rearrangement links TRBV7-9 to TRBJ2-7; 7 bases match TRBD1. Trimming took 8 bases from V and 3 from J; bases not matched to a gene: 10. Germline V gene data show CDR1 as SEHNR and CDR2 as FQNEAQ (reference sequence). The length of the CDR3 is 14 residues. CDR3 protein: CASSAVTGYYEQYF. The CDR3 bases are TGTGCCAGCTCAGCCGTGACAGGGTACTACGAGCAGTACTTC.

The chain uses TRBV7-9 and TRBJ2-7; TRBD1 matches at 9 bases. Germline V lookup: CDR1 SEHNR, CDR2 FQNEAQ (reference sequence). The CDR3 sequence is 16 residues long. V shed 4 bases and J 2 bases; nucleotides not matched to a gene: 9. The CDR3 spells CASSSAGQGPAYEQYF. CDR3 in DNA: TGTGCCAGCAGCTCCGCCGGACAGGGGCCTGCCTACGAGCAGTACTTC.